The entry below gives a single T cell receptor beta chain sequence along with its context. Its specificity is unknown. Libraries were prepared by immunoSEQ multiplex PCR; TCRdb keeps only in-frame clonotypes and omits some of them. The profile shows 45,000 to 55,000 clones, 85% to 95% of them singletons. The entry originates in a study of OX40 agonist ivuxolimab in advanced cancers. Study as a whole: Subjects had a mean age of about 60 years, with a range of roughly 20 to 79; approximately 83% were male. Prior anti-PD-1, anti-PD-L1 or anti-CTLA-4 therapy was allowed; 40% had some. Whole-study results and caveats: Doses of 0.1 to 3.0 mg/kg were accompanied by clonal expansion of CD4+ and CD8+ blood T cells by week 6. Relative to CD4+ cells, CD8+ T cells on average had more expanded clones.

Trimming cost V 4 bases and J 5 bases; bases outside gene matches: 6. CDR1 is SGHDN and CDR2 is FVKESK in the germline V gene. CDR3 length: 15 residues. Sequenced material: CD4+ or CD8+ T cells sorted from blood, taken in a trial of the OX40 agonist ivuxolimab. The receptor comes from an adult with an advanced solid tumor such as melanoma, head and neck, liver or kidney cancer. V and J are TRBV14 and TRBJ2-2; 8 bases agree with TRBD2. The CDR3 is CASSLWTSNTGELFF. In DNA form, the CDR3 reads TGTGCCAGCAGCCTCTGGACTAGCAATACCGGGGAGCTGTTTTTT.